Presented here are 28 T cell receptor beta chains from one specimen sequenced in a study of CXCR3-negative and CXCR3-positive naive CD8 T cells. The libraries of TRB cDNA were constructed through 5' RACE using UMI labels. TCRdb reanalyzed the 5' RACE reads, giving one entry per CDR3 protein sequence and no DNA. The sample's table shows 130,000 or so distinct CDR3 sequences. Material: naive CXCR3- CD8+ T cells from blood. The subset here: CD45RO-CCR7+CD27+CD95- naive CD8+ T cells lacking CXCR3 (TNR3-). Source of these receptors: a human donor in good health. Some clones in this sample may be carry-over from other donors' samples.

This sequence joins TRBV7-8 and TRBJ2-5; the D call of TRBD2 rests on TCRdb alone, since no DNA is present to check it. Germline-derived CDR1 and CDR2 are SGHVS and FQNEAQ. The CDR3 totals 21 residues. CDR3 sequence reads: CASSLVGGGLAGGPWDETQYF.

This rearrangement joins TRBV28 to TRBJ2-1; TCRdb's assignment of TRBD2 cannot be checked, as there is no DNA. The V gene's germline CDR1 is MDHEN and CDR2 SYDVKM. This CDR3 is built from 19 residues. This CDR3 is CASSYTRGGRAITTAEQFF.

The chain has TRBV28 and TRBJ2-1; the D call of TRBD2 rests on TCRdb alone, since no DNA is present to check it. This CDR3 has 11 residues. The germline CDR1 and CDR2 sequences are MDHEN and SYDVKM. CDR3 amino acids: CASSYLAGQFF.

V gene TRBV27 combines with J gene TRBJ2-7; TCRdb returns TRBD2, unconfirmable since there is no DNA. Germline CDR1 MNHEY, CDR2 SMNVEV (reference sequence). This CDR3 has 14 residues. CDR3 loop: CASSKGLVGLEQYF.

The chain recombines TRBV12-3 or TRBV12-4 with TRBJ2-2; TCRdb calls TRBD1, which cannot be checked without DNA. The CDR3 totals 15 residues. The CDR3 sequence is CASSLQGARTGELFF.

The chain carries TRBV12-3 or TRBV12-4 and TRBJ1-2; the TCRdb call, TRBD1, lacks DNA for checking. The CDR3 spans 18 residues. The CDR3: CASSFSSTPGYGDYGYTF.

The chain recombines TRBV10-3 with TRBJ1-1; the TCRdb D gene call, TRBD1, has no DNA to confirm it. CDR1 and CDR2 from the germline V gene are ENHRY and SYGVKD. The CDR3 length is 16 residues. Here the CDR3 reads CAISESLGARGTEAFF.

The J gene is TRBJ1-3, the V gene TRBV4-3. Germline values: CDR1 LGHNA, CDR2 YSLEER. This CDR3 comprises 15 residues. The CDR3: CASSQDRLSGNTIYF.

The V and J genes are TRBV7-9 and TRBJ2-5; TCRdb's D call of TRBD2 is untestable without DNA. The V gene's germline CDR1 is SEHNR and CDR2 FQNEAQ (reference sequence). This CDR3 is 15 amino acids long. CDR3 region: CASRTRTSGAETQYF.

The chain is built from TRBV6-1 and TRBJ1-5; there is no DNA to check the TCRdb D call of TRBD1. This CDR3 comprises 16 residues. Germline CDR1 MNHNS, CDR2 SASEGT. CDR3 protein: CASSEARLGSLQPQHF.

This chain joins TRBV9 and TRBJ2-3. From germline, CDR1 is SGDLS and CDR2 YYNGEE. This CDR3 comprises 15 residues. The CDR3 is CASTVGGVSTDTQYF.

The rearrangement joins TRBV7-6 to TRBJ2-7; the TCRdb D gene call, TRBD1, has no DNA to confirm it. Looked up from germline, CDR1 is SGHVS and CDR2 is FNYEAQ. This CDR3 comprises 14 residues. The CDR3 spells CASSLGTEGYEQYF.

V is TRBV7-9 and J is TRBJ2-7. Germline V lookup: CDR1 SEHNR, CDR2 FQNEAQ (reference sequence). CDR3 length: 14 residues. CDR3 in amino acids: CASSLALVAYEQYF.

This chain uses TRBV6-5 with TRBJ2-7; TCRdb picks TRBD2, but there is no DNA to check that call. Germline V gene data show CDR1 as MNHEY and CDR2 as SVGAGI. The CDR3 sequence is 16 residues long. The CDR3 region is CASSYPTGEGIYEQYF.

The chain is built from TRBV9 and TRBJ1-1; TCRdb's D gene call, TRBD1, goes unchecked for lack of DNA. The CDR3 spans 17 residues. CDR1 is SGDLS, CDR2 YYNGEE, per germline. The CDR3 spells CASSHPLGGGRNTEAFF.

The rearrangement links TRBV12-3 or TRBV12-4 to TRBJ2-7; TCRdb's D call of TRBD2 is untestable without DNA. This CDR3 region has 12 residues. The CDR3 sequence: CATQAGDYEQYF.

Here the CDR3 reads CASSSGQMYGYTF. The chain links TRBV7-9 to TRBJ1-2; lacking DNA, the TRBD1 call made by TCRdb goes unchecked. Germline V gene data show CDR1 as SEHNR and CDR2 as FQNEAQ (reference sequence). This CDR3 comprises 13 residues.

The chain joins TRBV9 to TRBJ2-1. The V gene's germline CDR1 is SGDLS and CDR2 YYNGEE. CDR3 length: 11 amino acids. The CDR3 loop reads CASSLHNEQFF.

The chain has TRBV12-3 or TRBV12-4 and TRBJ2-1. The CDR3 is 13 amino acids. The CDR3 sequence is CASSKGNHNEQFF.

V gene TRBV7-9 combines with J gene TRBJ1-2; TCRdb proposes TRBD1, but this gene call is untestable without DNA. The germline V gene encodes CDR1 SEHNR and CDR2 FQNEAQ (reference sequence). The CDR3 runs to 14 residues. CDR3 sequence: CASSDGEDSYGYTF.

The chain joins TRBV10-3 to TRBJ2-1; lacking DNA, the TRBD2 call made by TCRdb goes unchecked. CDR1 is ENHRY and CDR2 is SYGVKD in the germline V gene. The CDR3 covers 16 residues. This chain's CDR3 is CAIRFGAAGLYNEQFF.

Here the CDR3 reads CASSAGLARSYEQYF. The chain has TRBV7-2 and TRBJ2-7; lacking DNA, the TRBD2 call made by TCRdb goes unchecked. From germline, CDR1 is SGHTA and CDR2 FQGNSA. The CDR3 consists of 15 residues.

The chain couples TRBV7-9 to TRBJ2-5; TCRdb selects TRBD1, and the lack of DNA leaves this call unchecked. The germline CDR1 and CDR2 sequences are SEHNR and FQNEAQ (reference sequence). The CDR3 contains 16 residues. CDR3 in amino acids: CASSGEVVRGQETQYF.

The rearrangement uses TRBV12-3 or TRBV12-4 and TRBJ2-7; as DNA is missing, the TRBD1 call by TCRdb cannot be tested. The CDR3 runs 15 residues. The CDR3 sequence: CASSLPRQLPYEQYF.

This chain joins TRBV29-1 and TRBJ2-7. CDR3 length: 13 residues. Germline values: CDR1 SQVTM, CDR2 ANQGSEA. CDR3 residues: CSVKRGAQYEQYF.

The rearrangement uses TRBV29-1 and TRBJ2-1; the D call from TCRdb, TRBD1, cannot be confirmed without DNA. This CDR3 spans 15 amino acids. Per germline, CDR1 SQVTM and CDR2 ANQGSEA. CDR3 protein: CSVYGGLAPDNEQFF.

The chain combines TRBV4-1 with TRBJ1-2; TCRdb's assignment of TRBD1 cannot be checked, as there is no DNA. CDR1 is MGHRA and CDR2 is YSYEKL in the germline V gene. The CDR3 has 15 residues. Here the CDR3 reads CASSPTGARPRIYTF.

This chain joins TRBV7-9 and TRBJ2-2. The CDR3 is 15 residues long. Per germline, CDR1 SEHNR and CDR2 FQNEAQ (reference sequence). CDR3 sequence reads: CASSLGPINTGELFF.